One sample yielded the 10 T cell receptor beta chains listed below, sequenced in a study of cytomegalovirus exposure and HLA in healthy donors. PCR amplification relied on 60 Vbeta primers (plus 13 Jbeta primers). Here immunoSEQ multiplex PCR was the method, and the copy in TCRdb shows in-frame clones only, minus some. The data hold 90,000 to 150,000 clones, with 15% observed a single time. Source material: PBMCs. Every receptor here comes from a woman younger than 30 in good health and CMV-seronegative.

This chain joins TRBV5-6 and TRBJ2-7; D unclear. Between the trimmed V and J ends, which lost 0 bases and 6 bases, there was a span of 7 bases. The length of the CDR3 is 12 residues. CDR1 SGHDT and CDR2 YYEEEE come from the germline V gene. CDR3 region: CASSLGVREQYF. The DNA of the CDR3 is TGTGCCAGCAGCTTGGGTGTGCGCGAGCAGTACTTC.

The CDR3 bases are TGTGCCAGCAGAAAGCAGGCTCGGGAGACCCAGTACTTC. It is translated as CASRKQARETQYF. The chain uses TRBV7-9 and TRBJ2-5; unclear D gene. With 6 bases removed from V and 5 bases from J, the gap between germline ends came to 13 bases. Germline loops: CDR1 SEHNR, CDR2 FQNEAQ (reference sequence). CDR3 length: 13 residues.

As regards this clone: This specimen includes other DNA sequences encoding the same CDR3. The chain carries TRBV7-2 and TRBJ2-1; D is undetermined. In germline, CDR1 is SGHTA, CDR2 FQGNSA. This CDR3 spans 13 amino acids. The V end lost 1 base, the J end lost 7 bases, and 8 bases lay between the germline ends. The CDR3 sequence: CASSLVAGNEQFF. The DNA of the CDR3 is TGTGCCAGCAGCTTAGTTGCCGGGAATGAGCAGTTCTTC. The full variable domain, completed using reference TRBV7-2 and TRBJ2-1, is GAGVSQSPSNKVTEKGKDVELRCDPISGHTALYWYRQSLGQGLEFLIYFQGNSAPDKSGLPSDRFSAERTGGSVSTLTIQRTQQEDSAVYLCASSLVAGNEQFFGPGTRLTVL.

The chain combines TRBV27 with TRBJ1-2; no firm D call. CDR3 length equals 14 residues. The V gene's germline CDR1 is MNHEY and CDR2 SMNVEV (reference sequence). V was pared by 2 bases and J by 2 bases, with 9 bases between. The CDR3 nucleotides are TGTGCCAGCAGTTTAAGGAGGGAGAACTATGGCTACACCTTC. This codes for CASSLRRENYGYTF.

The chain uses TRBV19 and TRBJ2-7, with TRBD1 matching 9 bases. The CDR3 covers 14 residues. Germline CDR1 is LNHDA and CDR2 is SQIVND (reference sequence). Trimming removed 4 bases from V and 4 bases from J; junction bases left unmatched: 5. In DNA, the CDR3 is TGTGCCAGTAGTACTACAGGGGGCTGGTACGAGCAGTACTTC. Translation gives CASSTTGGWYEQYF.

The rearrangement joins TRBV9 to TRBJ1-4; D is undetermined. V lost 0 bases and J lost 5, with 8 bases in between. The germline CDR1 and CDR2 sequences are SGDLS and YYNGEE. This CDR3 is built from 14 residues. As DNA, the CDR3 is TGTGCCAGCAGCGTAGGGGGAGGGAATGAAAAACTGTTTTTT. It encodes CASSVGGGNEKLFF.

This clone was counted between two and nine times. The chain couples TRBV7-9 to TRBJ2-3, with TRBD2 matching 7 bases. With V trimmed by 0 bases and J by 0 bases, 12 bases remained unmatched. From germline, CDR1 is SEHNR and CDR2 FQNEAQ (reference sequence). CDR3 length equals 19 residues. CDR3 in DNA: TGTGCCAGCAGCTTAGCATACGGCGCTAGCGGCTCTAGCACAGATACGCAGTATTTT. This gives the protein CASSLAYGASGSSTDTQYF.

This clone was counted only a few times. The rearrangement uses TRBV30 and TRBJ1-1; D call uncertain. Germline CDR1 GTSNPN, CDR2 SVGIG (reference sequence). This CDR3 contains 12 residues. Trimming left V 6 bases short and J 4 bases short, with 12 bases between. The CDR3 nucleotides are TGTGCCTGCTCTGGCCGGGGCACTGAAGCTTTCTTT. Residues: CACSGRGTEAFF.

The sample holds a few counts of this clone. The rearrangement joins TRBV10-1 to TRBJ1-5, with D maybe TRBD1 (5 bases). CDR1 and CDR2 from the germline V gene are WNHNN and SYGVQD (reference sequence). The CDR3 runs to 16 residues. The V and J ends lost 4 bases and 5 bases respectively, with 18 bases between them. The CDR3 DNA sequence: TGCGCCAGCAGTGCATGGCAGGGCAAAAGGGATCAGCCCCAGCATTTT. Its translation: CASSAWQGKRDQPQHF.

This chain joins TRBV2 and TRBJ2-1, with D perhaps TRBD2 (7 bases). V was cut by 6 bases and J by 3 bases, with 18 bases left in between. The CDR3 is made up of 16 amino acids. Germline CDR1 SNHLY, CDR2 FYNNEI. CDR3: CASRPSGGAIYNEQFF. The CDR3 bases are TGTGCCAGCAGGCCCTCTGGGGGGGCGATCTACAATGAGCAGTTCTTC.